These T cell receptor beta chains were read from a single sample in a study of blood T cells in healthy people across ages. Each CDR3 protein gets one entry after TCRdb re-called the 5' RACE reads with MiXCR. Found here are some 700,000 distinct CDR3 sequences, about a fifth of them singletons; the top ten hold about 22%. Sequenced sample: blood. Source of these receptors: a man between 70 and 80 years old in good health. Each CDR3 is given with its conserved first and last residue. A D gene is named only where the DNA matches it firmly.

>TRBV4-1|.|TRBJ1-1
CASRSDQPGANTEAFF
>TRBV11-1|TRBD1|TRBJ1-2
CASSRGQGGYGYTF
>TRBV2|.|TRBJ2-5
CAGRVGGTQETQYF
>TRBV15|.|TRBJ2-1
CATMRSYNEQFF
>TRBV7-9|.|TRBJ2-5
CASSLHDSEYQETQYF
>TRBV5-5|.|TRBJ1-1
CASSLVQDEAFF
>TRBV12-3/TRBV12-4|.|TRBJ2-5
CASSTDTGRKETQYF
>TRBV19|.|.
CASSKGWDNYEQYF
>TRBV27|.|TRBJ1-2
CASSRTGSIGYTF
>TRBV12-3/TRBV12-4|TRBD1|TRBJ1-5
CASRGTVDNQPQHF
>TRBV7-2|TRBD1|TRBJ1-2
CASSFADRGYGYTF
>TRBV2|.|TRBJ1-3
CASSLFQESSGNTIYF
>TRBV19|TRBD2|TRBJ2-3
CASSIHTPAGGLRDTQYF
>TRBV20-1|TRBD2|TRBJ2-5
CSAHRTSGIKTQYF
>TRBV14|.|TRBJ2-3
CASSHVGGSTDTQYF
>TRBV18|.|TRBJ2-7
CASSPEYTYEQYF
>TRBV27|.|TRBJ2-5
CATRRGQETQYF
>TRBV20-1|.|TRBJ2-2
CSAPISGLTTGELFF
>TRBV5-1|TRBD2|TRBJ2-3
CASSLGISGNKDTQYF
>TRBV5-1|.|TRBJ1-4
CASSLLVGNEKLFF
>TRBV29-1|.|TRBJ2-5
CSVASSVETQYF
>TRBV28|.|TRBJ2-1
CASSLTSYNEQFF
>TRBV5-1|.|TRBJ2-3
CASSLEQAEYTDTQYF
>TRBV7-2|.|TRBJ2-2
CASSLDPGRTGELFF
>TRBV27|.|TRBJ1-3
CASSPRVQSSGNTIYF
>TRBV3-1|TRBD2|TRBJ2-1
CASSQDTAGANEQFF
>TRBV7-2|TRBD1|TRBJ2-1
CASSLGTGHNEQFF
>TRBV7-9|.|TRBJ1-4
CASSSTVKKLFF
>TRBV5-1|TRBD2|.
CASSPSGTSGRARNEQFF
>TRBV4-3|TRBD1|TRBJ1-4
CASSLRPVDRALFEKLFF
>TRBV27|.|TRBJ2-6
CASSIQTRADSGANVLTF
>TRBV7-3|TRBD2|TRBJ2-1
CASSPSGTNNEQFF
>TRBV18|.|TRBJ2-1
CASSPERESYNEQFF
>TRBV5-1|.|TRBJ2-2
CASSSLRLMNTGELFF
>TRBV29-1|TRBD1|TRBJ1-2
CSVAPGGAGYGYTF
>TRBV5-1|.|TRBJ2-3
CASSFLGATDTQYF
>TRBV5-8|.|TRBJ2-1
CASSFGRRSYNEQFF
>TRBV11-2|.|TRBJ1-3
CASSFPSWTAGNTIYF
>TRBV7-2|.|TRBJ2-6
CASSYGFGSGANVLTF
>TRBV6-5|.|TRBJ2-1
CASSYSILARANEQFF